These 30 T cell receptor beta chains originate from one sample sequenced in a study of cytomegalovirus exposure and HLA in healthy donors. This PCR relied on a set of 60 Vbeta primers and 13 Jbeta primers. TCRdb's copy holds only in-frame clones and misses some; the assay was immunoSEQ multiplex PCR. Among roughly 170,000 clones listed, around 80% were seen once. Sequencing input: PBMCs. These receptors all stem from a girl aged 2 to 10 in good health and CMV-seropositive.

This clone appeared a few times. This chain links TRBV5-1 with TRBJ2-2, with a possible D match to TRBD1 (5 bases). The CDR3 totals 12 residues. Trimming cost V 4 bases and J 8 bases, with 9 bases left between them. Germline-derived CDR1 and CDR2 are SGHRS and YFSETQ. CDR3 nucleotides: TGCGCCAGCAGCGCCAGGGTTGGGGAGCTGTTTTTT. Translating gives CASSARVGELFF.

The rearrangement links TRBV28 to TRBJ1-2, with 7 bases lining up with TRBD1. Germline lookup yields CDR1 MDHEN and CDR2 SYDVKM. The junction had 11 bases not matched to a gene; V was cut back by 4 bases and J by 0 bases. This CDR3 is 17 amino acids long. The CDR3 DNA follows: TGTGCCAGCAGTTCCCCCCTGGGGACAGACGCTAACTATGGCTACACCTTC. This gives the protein CASSSPLGTDANYGYTF.

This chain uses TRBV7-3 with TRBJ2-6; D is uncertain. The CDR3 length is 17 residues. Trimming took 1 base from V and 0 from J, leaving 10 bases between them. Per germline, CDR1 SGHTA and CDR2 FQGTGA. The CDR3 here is CASSLSAISSGANVLTF. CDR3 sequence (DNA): TGTGCCAGCAGCTTAAGTGCCATCAGCTCTGGGGCCAACGTCCTGACTTTC.

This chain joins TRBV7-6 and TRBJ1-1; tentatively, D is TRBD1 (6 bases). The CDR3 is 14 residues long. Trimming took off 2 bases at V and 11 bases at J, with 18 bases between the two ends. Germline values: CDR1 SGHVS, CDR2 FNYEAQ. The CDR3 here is CASSLLAGAAWAFF. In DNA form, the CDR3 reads TGTGCCAGCAGCTTATTGGCAGGGGCCGCGTGGGCTTTCTTT.

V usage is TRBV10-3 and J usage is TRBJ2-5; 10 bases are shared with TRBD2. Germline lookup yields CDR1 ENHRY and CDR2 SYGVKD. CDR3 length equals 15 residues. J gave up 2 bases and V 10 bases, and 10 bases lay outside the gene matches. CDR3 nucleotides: TGTGCCACGGAACCGGGACTAGCGACACAAGAGACCCAGTACTTC. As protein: CATEPGLATQETQYF.

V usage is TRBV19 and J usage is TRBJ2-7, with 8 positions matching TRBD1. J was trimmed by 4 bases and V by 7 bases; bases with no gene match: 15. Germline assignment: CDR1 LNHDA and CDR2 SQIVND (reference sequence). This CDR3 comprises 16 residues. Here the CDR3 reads CASTGNSAGGLYEQYF. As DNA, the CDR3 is TGTGCCAGTACCGGCAACTCGGCAGGGGGCCTGTACGAGCAGTACTTC. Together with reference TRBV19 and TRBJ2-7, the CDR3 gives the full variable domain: DGGITQSPKYLFRKEGQNVTLSCEQNLNHDAMYWYRQDPGQGLRLIYYSQIVNDFQKGDIAEGYSVSREKKESFPLTVTSAQKNPTAFYLCASTGNSAGGLYEQYFGPGTRLTVT.

The CDR3 DNA follows: TGCGCCAGCAGCTTGGATCCGGGGTTCTCCTACAATGAGCAGTTCTTC. This gives the protein CASSLDPGFSYNEQFF. J is TRBJ2-1 and V is TRBV5-1; perhaps TRBD2 as D (5 bases). Germline V lookup: CDR1 SGHRS, CDR2 YFSETQ. There are 16 residues in the CDR3. V was trimmed by 0 bases and J by 0 bases, leaving 10 bases between them.

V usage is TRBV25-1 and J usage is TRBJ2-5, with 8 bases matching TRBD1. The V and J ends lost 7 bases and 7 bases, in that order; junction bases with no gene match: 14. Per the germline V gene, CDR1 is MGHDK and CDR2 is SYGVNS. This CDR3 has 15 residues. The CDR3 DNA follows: TGTGCCAGCATTGGGCCCAGGGGGCTCGTAGGGACCCAGTACTTC. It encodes CASIGPRGLVGTQYF.

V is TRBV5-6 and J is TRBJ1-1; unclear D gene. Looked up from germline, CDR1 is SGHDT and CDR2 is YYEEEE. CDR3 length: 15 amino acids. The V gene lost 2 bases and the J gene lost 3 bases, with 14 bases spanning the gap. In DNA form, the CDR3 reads TGTGCCAGCAGCTTTCGCTCCACCGGGGACACTGAAGCTTTCTTT. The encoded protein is CASSFRSTGDTEAFF.

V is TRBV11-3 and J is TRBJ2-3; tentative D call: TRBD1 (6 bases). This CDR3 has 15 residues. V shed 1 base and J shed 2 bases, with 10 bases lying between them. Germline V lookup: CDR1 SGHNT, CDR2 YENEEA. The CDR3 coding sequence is TGTGCCAGCAGCTTAGGGACAGCCTACACAGATACGCAGTATTTT. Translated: CASSLGTAYTDTQYF.

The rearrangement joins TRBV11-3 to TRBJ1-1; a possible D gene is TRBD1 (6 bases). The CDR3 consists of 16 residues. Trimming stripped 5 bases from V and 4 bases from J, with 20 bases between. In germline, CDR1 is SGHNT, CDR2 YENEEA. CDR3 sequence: CASSPFWAGAATEAFF. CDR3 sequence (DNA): TGTGCCAGCAGCCCATTTTGGGCAGGGGCGGCCACTGAAGCTTTCTTT.

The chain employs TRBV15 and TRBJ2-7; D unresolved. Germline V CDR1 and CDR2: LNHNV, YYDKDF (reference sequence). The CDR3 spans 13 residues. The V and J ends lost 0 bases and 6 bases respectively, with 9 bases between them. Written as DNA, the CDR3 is TGTGCCACCAGCAGAGATTATGAGGCCGAGCAGTACTTC. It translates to CATSRDYEAEQYF.

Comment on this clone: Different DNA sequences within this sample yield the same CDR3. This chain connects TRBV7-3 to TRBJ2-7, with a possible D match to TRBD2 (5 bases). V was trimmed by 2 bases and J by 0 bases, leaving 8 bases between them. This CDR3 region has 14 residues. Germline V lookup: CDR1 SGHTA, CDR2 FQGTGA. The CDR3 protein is CASSLGGGSYEQYF. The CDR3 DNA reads TGTGCCAGCAGCTTAGGAGGCGGCTCCTACGAGCAGTACTTC.

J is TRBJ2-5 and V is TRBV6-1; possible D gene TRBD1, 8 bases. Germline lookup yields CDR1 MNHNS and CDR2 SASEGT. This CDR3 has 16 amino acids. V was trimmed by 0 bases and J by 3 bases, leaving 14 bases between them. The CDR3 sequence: CASSEADRGGEETQYF. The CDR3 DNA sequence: TGTGCCAGCAGTGAAGCCGACAGGGGAGGGGAAGAGACCCAGTACTTC.

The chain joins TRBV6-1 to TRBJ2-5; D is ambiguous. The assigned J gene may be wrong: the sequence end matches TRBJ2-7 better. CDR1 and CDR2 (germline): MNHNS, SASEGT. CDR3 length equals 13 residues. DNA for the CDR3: TGTGCCAGCACCACATCGACACCCTACGAGCAGTACTTC. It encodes CASTTSTPYEQYF.

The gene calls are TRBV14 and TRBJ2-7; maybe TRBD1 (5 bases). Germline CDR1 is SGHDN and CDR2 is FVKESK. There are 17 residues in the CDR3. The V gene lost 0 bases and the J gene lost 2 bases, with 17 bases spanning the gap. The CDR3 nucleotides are TGTGCCAGCAGCCAAGAAACGGTCGAGACAGAAGCCTACGAGCAGTACTTC. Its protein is CASSQETVETEAYEQYF.

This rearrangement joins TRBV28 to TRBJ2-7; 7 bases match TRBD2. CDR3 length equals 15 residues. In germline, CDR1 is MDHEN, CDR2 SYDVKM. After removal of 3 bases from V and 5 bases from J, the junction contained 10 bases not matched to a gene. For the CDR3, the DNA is TGTGCCAGCAGTTTCGTAGGCGGGAGTCTTCACGAGCAGTACTTC. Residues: CASSFVGGSLHEQYF.

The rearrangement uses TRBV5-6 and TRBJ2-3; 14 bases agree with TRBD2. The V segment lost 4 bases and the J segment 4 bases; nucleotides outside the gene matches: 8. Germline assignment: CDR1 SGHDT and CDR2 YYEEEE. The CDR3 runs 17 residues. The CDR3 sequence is CASSPGLAGGKADTQYF. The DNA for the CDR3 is TGTGCCAGCAGCCCCGGACTAGCGGGAGGTAAAGCAGATACGCAGTATTTT.

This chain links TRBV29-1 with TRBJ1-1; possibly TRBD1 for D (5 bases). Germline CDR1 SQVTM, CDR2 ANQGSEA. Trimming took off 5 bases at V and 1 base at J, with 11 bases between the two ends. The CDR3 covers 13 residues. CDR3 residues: CSVRGTANTEAFF. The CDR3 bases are TGCAGCGTTCGGGGGACGGCGAACACTGAAGCTTTCTTT.

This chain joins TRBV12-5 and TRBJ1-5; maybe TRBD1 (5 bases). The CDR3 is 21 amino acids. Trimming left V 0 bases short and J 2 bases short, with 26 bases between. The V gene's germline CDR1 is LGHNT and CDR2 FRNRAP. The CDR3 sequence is CASGLVFDGGSGVRRNQPQHF. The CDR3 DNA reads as TGTGCTAGTGGTTTGGTATTCGACGGAGGTTCGGGGGTTAGGCGCAATCAGCCCCAGCATTTT.

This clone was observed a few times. DNA for the CDR3: TGCGCCTGCATGAGGGGACAGGGAACAGATACGCAGTATTTT. This codes for CACMRGQGTDTQYF. The chain recombines TRBV5-1 with TRBJ2-3; TRBD1 matches at 9 bases. The trim removed 10 bases at V and 3 bases at J, leaving 9 bases unmatched. CDR3 length: 14 residues. Germline CDR1 and CDR2: SGHRS and YFSETQ.

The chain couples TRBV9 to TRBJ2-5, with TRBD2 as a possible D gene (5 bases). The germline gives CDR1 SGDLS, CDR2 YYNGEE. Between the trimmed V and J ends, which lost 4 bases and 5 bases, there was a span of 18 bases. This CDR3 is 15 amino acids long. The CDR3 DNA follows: TGTGCCAGCAGCACTACGGGGTCCTGGGAGGAGACCCAGTACTTC. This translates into CASSTTGSWEETQYF.

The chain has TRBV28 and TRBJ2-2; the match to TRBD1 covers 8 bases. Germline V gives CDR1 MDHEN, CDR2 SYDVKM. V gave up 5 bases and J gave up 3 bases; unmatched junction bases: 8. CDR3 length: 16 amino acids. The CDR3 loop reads CASSPWTGLDTGELFF. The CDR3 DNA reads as TGTGCCAGCAGTCCGTGGACAGGGTTAGACACCGGGGAGCTGTTTTTT.

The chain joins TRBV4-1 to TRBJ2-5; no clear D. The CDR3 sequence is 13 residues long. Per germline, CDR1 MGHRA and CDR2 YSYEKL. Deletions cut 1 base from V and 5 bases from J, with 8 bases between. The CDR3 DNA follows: TGCGCCAGCAGCCAAGTTGTCGCGGAGACCCAGTACTTC. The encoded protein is CASSQVVAETQYF.

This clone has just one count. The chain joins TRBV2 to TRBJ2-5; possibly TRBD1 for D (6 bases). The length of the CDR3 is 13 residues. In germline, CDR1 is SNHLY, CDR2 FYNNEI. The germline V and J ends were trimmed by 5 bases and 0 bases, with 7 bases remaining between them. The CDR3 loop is CASSTGYQETQYF. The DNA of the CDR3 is TGTGCCAGCAGTACAGGGTACCAAGAGACCCAGTACTTC.

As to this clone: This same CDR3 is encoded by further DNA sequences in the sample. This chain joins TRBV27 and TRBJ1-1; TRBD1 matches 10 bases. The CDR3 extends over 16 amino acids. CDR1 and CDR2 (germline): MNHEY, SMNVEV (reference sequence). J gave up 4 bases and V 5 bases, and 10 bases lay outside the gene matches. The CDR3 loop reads CASSLRTGGGATEAFF. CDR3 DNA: TGTGCCAGCAGTCTAAGGACAGGGGGTGGGGCCACTGAAGCTTTCTTT.

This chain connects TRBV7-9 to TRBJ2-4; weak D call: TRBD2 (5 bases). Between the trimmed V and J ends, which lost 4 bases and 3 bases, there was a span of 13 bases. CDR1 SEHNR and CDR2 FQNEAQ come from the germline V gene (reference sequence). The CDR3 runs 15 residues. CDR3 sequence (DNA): TGTGCCAGCAGCTACCCTCCGGGATACAAAAACATTCAGTACTTC. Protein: CASSYPPGYKNIQYF.

CDR3: CASNHQPPVTEAFF. The CDR3, as DNA: TGTGCCAGCAACCATCAACCCCCGGTGACTGAAGCTTTCTTT. The chain recombines TRBV6-4 with TRBJ1-1; D not certain. CDR3 length equals 14 residues. V shed 7 bases and J shed 5 bases, with 17 bases lying between them. Per germline, CDR1 MRHNA and CDR2 SNTAGT.

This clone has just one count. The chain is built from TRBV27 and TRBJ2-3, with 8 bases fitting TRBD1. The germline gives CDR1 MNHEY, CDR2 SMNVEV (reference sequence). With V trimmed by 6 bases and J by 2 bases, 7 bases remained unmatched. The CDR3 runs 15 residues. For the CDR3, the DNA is TGTGCCAGCAGCCGGACAGGGCCGAACACAGATACGCAGTATTTT. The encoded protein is CASSRTGPNTDTQYF.

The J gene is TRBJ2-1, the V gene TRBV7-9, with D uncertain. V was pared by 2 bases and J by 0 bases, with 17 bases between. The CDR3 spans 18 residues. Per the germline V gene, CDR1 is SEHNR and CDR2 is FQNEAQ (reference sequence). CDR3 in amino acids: CASSLIKANYLSYNEQFF. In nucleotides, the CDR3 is TGTGCCAGCAGCTTAATCAAGGCAAACTATCTCTCCTACAATGAGCAGTTCTTC.